The 25 T cell receptor beta chains listed next were all sequenced from one sample in a study of cytomegalovirus exposure and HLA in healthy donors. The PCR ran on 60 Vbeta and 13 Jbeta primers. Clones were read by immunoSEQ multiplex PCR, and TCRdb kept only the in-frame ones, dropping some. The table lists tens of thousands of clones, around 80% of them singletons. Source material: PBMCs. Receptor source: a woman aged 25 to 45 in good health and CMV-seronegative.

J is TRBJ2-7 and V is TRBV10-1, with 9 bases lining up with TRBD1. Germline CDR1 reads WNHNN; CDR2 reads SYGVQD (reference sequence). With 6 bases clipped from V and 5 bases from J, the junction kept 8 bases outside the gene matches. This CDR3 spans 14 amino acids. CDR3 DNA: TGCGCCAGCAGCGTCGGGACAGGGAGCGACGAGCAGTACTTC. As protein: CASSVGTGSDEQYF.

The CDR3 DNA is TGCAGCGTTGAAGTTAGGGGGCGAAGCTATGGCTACACCTTC. Its translation is CSVEVRGRSYGYTF. The chain couples TRBV29-1 to TRBJ1-2; 7 bases are a match to TRBD1. Germline CDR1 reads SQVTM; CDR2 reads ANQGSEA. This CDR3 contains 14 residues. The V gene end was trimmed by 1 base and the J gene end by 4 bases; junction bases not matched to a gene: 6.

The rearrangement links TRBV5-1 to TRBJ2-7, with TRBD1 identical over 8 bases. The CDR3 consists of 15 residues. V trimming: 0 bases; J trimming: 5 bases; junction bases outside the gene matches: 7. Germline lookup yields CDR1 SGHRS and CDR2 YFSETQ. The CDR3 DNA is TGCGCCAGCAGCTTGGCCGGACAGGGCTCGGACGAGCAGTACTTC. Amino acids: CASSLAGQGSDEQYF.

V gene TRBV10-1 combines with J gene TRBJ1-1; the match to TRBD1 covers 7 bases. Germline lookup yields CDR1 WNHNN and CDR2 SYGVQD (reference sequence). V dropped 4 bases and J dropped 8; count of bases not matched to a gene: 7. This CDR3 has 13 residues. The CDR3 reads CASSAGTELEAFF. The CDR3 region has the DNA TGCGCCAGCAGTGCCGGGACAGAGTTAGAAGCTTTCTTT.

J is TRBJ2-5 and V is TRBV6-5; no clear D. The V end was cut by 4 bases, the J end by 5 bases, with 8 bases between. Germline V gene sequence: CDR1 MNHEY, CDR2 SVGAGI. There are 12 residues in the CDR3. In DNA, the CDR3 is TGTGCCAGCAGTTCGTCGAGGGAGACCCAGTACTTC. It translates to CASSSSRETQYF.

CDR3 bases: TGTGCCTGGAGTGGAAGCAGGGCTAGCAATCAGCCCCAGCATTTT. Translating it yields CAWSGSRASNQPQHF. The rearrangement links TRBV30 to TRBJ1-5; possibly TRBD1 for D (5 bases). V gave up 1 base and J gave up 0 bases, with 10 bases separating them. Germline V lookup: CDR1 GTSNPN, CDR2 SVGIG (reference sequence). CDR3 length: 15 residues.

The rearrangement links TRBV5-1 to TRBJ1-1; D possibly corresponds to TRBD1 (6 bases). The V and J ends lost 4 bases and 0 bases respectively, with 19 bases between them. This CDR3 is 17 amino acids long. Germline values: CDR1 SGHRS, CDR2 YFSETQ. The CDR3 protein is CASSPVAGGGMNTEAFF. As DNA, the CDR3 is TGCGCCAGCAGCCCCGTCGCAGGTGGGGGCATGAACACTGAAGCTTTCTTT. Variable domain in full (rest from reference TRBV5-1 and TRBJ1-1): KAGVTQTPRYLIKTRGQQVTLSCSPISGHRSVSWYQQTPGQGLQFLFEYFSETQRNKGNFPGRFSGRQFSNSRSEMNVSTLELGDSALYLCASSPVAGGGMNTEAFFGQGTRLTVV.

This chain links TRBV15 with TRBJ2-2; tentative D call: TRBD1 (6 bases). Between the trimmed V and J ends, which lost 3 bases and 3 bases, there was a span of 11 bases. Germline V gene lookup returns CDR1 LNHNV and CDR2 YYDKDF (reference sequence). There are 15 residues in the CDR3. The CDR3 bases are TGTGCCACCAGCAGGGGGAGACAGGACACCGGGGAGCTGTTTTTT. Amino acid sequence: CATSRGRQDTGELFF.

The rearrangement joins TRBV10-3 to TRBJ1-6; D uncertain. CDR1 is ENHRY and CDR2 is SYGVKD in the germline V gene. CDR3 length equals 14 residues. V shed 6 bases and J shed 10 bases, with 16 bases lying between them. The CDR3 region has the DNA TGTGCCATCAGCCCGGAGGACCAAAGATCACCCCTCCACTTT. It specifies CAISPEDQRSPLHF.

The gene calls are TRBV6-1 and TRBJ2-7; TRBD1 agrees at 11 bases. The ends lost 6 bases at V and 4 bases at J; junction bases unmatched: 5. The CDR3 runs 14 residues. Germline V gene lookup returns CDR1 MNHNS and CDR2 SASEGT. CDR3 sequence reads: CASSKGQGAYEQYF. The CDR3 DNA reads as TGTGCCAGCAGCAAAGGACAGGGGGCTTACGAGCAGTACTTC.

The CDR3 DNA follows: TGCGCCAGCAGCCCGTCAGGACAGGGTACAGAGACCCAGTACTTC. This encodes CASSPSGQGTETQYF. The chain joins TRBV4-1 to TRBJ2-5; 8 bases agree with TRBD1. J lost 4 bases, V lost 4 bases, and 8 bases had no gene match. The CDR3 loop spans 15 amino acids. The germline CDR1 and CDR2 sequences are MGHRA and YSYEKL.

As DNA, the CDR3 is TGCGCCAGCAGCTTGCGACAGGGGCCCTATGGCTACACCTTC. This encodes CASSLRQGPYGYTF. The chain recombines TRBV5-1 with TRBJ1-2; 8 nucleotides match TRBD1. V gave up 1 base and J gave up 4 bases; unmatched junction bases: 3. The CDR3 spans 14 residues. Germline V gene sequence: CDR1 SGHRS, CDR2 YFSETQ.

This chain links TRBV6-5 with TRBJ1-1; 9 nucleotides match TRBD1. This CDR3 has 14 residues. V dropped 5 bases and J dropped 3; count of bases not matched to a gene: 4. Germline CDR1 and CDR2: MNHEY and SVGAGI. In DNA, the CDR3 is TGTGCCAGCAGTACGAGACAGGGGGACACTGAAGCTTTCTTT. It encodes CASSTRQGDTEAFF.

The DNA of the CDR3 is TGTGCCAGCAGTCGGGAGGCCTACAATGAGCAGTTCTTC. Protein product: CASSREAYNEQFF. V is TRBV5-6 and J is TRBJ2-1, with 7 nucleotides matching TRBD2. Germline lookup yields CDR1 SGHDT and CDR2 YYEEEE. The CDR3 has 13 residues. After removal of 5 bases from V and 2 bases from J, the junction contained 1 base not matched to a gene. The full variable domain, in which reference TRBV5-6 and TRBJ2-1 provide the parts outside the CDR3, is DAGVTQSPTHLIKTRGQQVTLRCSPKSGHDTVSWYQQALGQGPQFIFQYYEEEERQRGNFPDRFSGHQFPNYSSELNVNALLLGDSALYLCASSREAYNEQFFGPGTRLTVL.

This clone was picked up one time. The sample holds other DNA sequences that translate to the same CDR3. V usage is TRBV4-1 and J usage is TRBJ2-5, with 7 bases fitting TRBD1. J was trimmed by 2 bases and V by 4 bases; bases with no gene match: 4. Per germline, CDR1 MGHRA and CDR2 YSYEKL. CDR3 length equals 14 residues. The CDR3 loop is CASSLRTGQETQYF. CDR3 nucleotides: TGCGCCAGCAGCCTACGGACAGGACAAGAGACCCAGTACTTC.

CDR3 nucleotides: TGTGCCTGGAGTGTGCAAGCGGGAGCCAATGAGCAGTTCTTC. Its translation is CAWSVQAGANEQFF. The V gene is TRBV30, the J gene TRBJ2-1; TRBD2 matches at 8 bases. V lost 0 bases, J lost 6 bases, and 4 bases stayed unmatched. From germline, CDR1 is GTSNPN and CDR2 SVGIG (reference sequence). The length of the CDR3 is 14 residues.

The chain links TRBV7-6 to TRBJ2-2; the D is unclear. Trimming cost V 10 bases and J 0 bases, with 9 bases left between them. The length of the CDR3 is 13 residues. CDR1 is SGHVS, CDR2 FNYEAQ, per germline. The CDR3 loop reads CATILTNTGELFF. CDR3 in DNA: TGTGCCACTATTCTAACGAACACCGGGGAGCTGTTTTTT.

This clone was counted a single time. The V and J genes are TRBV9 and TRBJ2-5; 7 positions agree with TRBD2. Germline lookup yields CDR1 SGDLS and CDR2 YYNGEE. V gave up 1 base and J gave up 3 bases; unmatched junction bases: 3. This CDR3 comprises 14 residues. The CDR3 here is CASSVWGGKETQYF. Written as DNA, the CDR3 is TGTGCCAGCAGCGTATGGGGGGGGAAAGAGACCCAGTACTTC.

This chain connects TRBV30 to TRBJ1-1; the D is unclear. Germline CDR1 is GTSNPN and CDR2 is SVGIG (reference sequence). The length of the CDR3 is 13 residues. The V gene lost 0 bases and the J gene lost 0 bases, with 5 bases spanning the gap. This CDR3 reads CAWSVTVNTEAFF. As DNA, the CDR3 is TGTGCCTGGAGTGTGACTGTGAACACTGAAGCTTTCTTT.

This chain joins TRBV2 and TRBJ1-5, with 7 bases lining up with TRBD1. Unmatched junction bases numbered 6, after V lost 7 bases and J lost 3 bases. Per germline, CDR1 SNHLY and CDR2 FYNNEI. This CDR3 region has 14 residues. The CDR3 here is CASNRDRDNQPQHF. CDR3 in DNA: TGTGCCAGCAACCGAGACAGGGACAATCAGCCCCAGCATTTT.

The chain employs TRBV2 and TRBJ1-1, with TRBD1 identical over 8 bases. This CDR3 is built from 14 residues. Germline loops: CDR1 SNHLY, CDR2 FYNNEI. V gave up 7 bases and J gave up 1 base; unmatched junction bases: 5. CDR3 nucleotides: TGTGCCAGCAACCCACAGGGGGAGAACACTGAAGCTTTCTTT. It specifies CASNPQGENTEAFF.

This clone was seen just once. CDR3 DNA: TGTGCCAGTATCCACACAGGGGGCGGCACTGAAGCTTTCTTT. Translation gives CASIHTGGGTEAFF. This chain links TRBV19 with TRBJ1-1; 9 bases map to TRBD1. Germline V gives CDR1 LNHDA, CDR2 SQIVND (reference sequence). V lost 7 bases and J lost 4; bases outside the gene matches: 7. This CDR3 is built from 14 residues. Variable domain in full (rest from reference TRBV19 and TRBJ1-1): DGGITQSPKYLFRKEGQNVTLSCEQNLNHDAMYWYRQDPGQGLRLIYYSQIVNDFQKGDIAEGYSVSREKKESFPLTVTSAQKNPTAFYLCASIHTGGGTEAFFGQGTRLTVV.

The rearrangement links TRBV9 to TRBJ1-1, with 7 bases lining up with TRBD1. The germline gives CDR1 SGDLS, CDR2 YYNGEE. The CDR3 totals 15 residues. Unmatched junction bases numbered 5, after V lost 1 base and J lost 2 bases. DNA of the CDR3: TGTGCCAGCAGCGTATCACAGGGGACCAACACTGAAGCTTTCTTT. Protein: CASSVSQGTNTEAFF.

The table lists this clone with a few counts. The V and J genes are TRBV6-1 and TRBJ2-4, with TRBD1 matching over 8 bases. Per germline, CDR1 MNHNS and CDR2 SASEGT. Trimming took 3 bases from V and 7 from J; bases not matched to a gene: 5. This CDR3 is built from 14 residues. The CDR3 DNA follows: TGTGCCAGCAGTGACGGACAGGGTAGGAACATTCAGTACTTC. It codes for CASSDGQGRNIQYF.

The CDR3 DNA reads as TGCGCCAGCAGCTTGGAAGAAGGGGGCGAAGATACGCAGTATTTT. It specifies CASSLEEGGEDTQYF. The V call is TRBV5-1, the J call TRBJ2-3; the match to TRBD1 covers 7 bases. Germline CDR1 and CDR2: SGHRS and YFSETQ. This CDR3 has 15 residues. J was trimmed by 5 bases and V by 0 bases; bases with no gene match: 6.